What follows are 28 T cell receptor beta chains derived from one specimen sequenced in a study of blood T cell repertoires in COVID-19. The protocol was immunoSEQ multiplex PCR, while the TCRdb copy is restricted to in-frame clones and leaves out a portion. The sample shows under 150,000 clones, 70% to 90% of them seen only once. Sequencing was carried out using peripheral blood. These receptors were taken from a man aged 65 to 79 with active COVID-19.

The chain recombines TRBV6-5 with TRBJ2-7; 11 bases match TRBD2. Trimming removed 6 bases from V and 6 bases from J; junction bases left unmatched: 10. The CDR3 covers 15 residues. CDR1 is MNHEY, CDR2 SVGAGI, per germline. Here the CDR3 reads CASSHLAGGGGEQYF. The CDR3 DNA sequence: TGTGCCAGCAGCCATCTAGCGGGAGGCGGAGGCGAGCAGTACTTC.

The chain joins TRBV23-1 to TRBJ2-2; D call uncertain. TRBV23-1 is an ORF, and what it does is uncertain. Trimming pared 4 bases from V and 0 bases from J, leaving 9 bases between. The CDR3 spans 15 residues. CDR3 in amino acids: CASSLQVTNTGELFF. CDR3 coding DNA: TGCGCCAGCAGTCTTCAGGTAACGAACACCGGGGAGCTGTTTTTT.

The chain has TRBV10-1 and TRBJ1-1, with 7 bases lining up with TRBD1. J lost 4 bases, V lost 4 bases, and 9 bases had no gene match. CDR3 length equals 15 residues. Germline lookup yields CDR1 WNHNN and CDR2 SYGVQD (reference sequence). CDR3 in amino acids: CASSGSRGGRTEAFF. Here the CDR3 DNA reads TGCGCCAGCAGTGGGAGCCGAGGGGGCCGCACTGAAGCTTTCTTT.

The chain links TRBV15 to TRBJ2-3; TRBD1 agrees at 9 bases. This CDR3 spans 16 amino acids. CDR1 is LNHNV and CDR2 is YYDKDF in the germline V gene (reference sequence). V shed 3 bases, J shed 2 bases, and the junction held 6 bases outside the gene matches. CDR3 sequence reads: CATSRGQGRITDTQYF. The DNA of the CDR3 is TGTGCCACCAGCAGGGGACAGGGAAGGATCACAGATACGCAGTATTTT. Looking up the rest from reference TRBV15 and TRBJ2-3 gives the full variable domain: DAMVIQNPRYQVTQFGKPVTLSCSQTLNHNVMYWYQQKSSQAPKLLFHYYDKDFNNEADTPDNFQSRRPNTSFCFLDIRSPGLGDTAMYLCATSRGQGRITDTQYFGPGTRLTVL.

For the CDR3, the DNA is TGTGCCACCAGTGAACCCGGCAAAAACATTCAGTACTTC. Protein: CATSEPGKNIQYF. This chain connects TRBV24-1 to TRBJ2-4; no clear D gene. The CDR3 contains 13 residues. CDR1 and CDR2 from the germline V gene are KGHDR and SFDVKD. The V gene lost 4 bases and the J gene lost 3 bases, with 6 bases spanning the gap.

V and J are TRBV12-5 and TRBJ1-1; D gene uncertain. The CDR3 loop spans 13 amino acids. Trimming shortened V by 7 bases and J by 1 base, and 10 bases separated the two germline ends. In germline, CDR1 is LGHNT, CDR2 FRNRAP. The CDR3 spells CASAPPGNTEAFF. The CDR3 DNA reads TGTGCTAGTGCCCCACCGGGGAACACTGAAGCTTTCTTT. Together with reference TRBV12-5 and TRBJ1-1, the CDR3 gives the full variable domain: DARVTQTPRHKVTEMGQEVTMRCQPILGHNTVFWYRQTMMQGLELLAYFRNRAPLDDSGMPKDRFSAEMPDATLATLKIQPSEPRDSAVYFCASAPPGNTEAFFGQGTRLTVV.

V usage is TRBV5-1 and J usage is TRBJ2-5; weak D call: TRBD2 (5 bases). The CDR3 contains 16 residues. The V gene's germline CDR1 is SGHRS and CDR2 YFSETQ. The germline V and J ends were trimmed by 0 bases and 2 bases, with 14 bases remaining between them. This CDR3 is CASSLERIARQETQYF. CDR3 nucleotide sequence: TGCGCCAGCAGCTTGGAGCGGATAGCGAGACAAGAGACCCAGTACTTC.

J is TRBJ2-7 and V is TRBV7-8; the match to TRBD1 covers 7 bases. Germline V gene data show CDR1 as SGHVS and CDR2 as FQNEAQ. The CDR3 is 13 amino acids. The V gene end was trimmed by 4 bases and the J gene end by 2 bases; junction bases not matched to a gene: 2. The CDR3 protein is CASSYDRAYEQYF. Here the CDR3 DNA reads TGTGCCAGCAGCTACGACAGGGCCTACGAGCAGTACTTC. Using reference TRBV7-8 and TRBJ2-7 for the parts outside the CDR3, the full variable domain is GAGVSQSPRYKVAKRGQDVALRCDPISGHVSLFWYQQALGQGPEFLTYFQNEAQLDKSGLPSDRFFAERPEGSVSTLKIQRTQQEDSAVYLCASSYDRAYEQYFGPGTRLTVT.

The table lists this clone with a count of one. The chain has TRBV7-3 and TRBJ2-1; TRBD1 might be the D (6 bases). V lost 5 bases and J lost 10, with 15 bases in between. Germline CDR1 and CDR2: SGHTA and FQGTGA. This CDR3 contains 13 residues. CDR3 region: CASSPVVQGEQFF. CDR3 in DNA: TGTGCCAGCAGCCCCGTTGTCCAGGGGGAGCAGTTCTTC.

By proportion, this clone is large. The CDR3 DNA reads as TGTGCCAGCGGGACAGGGGAGACCTTGGAGCAGTACTTC. This translates into CASGTGETLEQYF. This rearrangement joins TRBV28 to TRBJ2-7; 10 nucleotides agree with TRBD1. Germline CDR1 is MDHEN and CDR2 is SYDVKM. The CDR3 extends over 13 amino acids. J was trimmed by 7 bases and V by 8 bases; bases with no gene match: 8.

V and J are TRBV7-2 and TRBJ2-2; 9 positions agree with TRBD2. This CDR3 is 18 amino acids long. With 2 bases clipped from V and 6 bases from J, the junction kept 13 bases outside the gene matches. CDR1 and CDR2 from the germline V gene are SGHTA and FQGNSA. The CDR3 loop is CASSLLAGGDRLPGELFF. The CDR3, as DNA: TGTGCCAGCAGCTTACTTGCGGGAGGGGATAGGCTCCCCGGGGAGCTGTTTTTT. Variable domain in full (rest from reference TRBV7-2 and TRBJ2-2): GAGVSQSPSNKVTEKGKDVELRCDPISGHTALYWYRQSLGQGLEFLIYFQGNSAPDKSGLPSDRFSAERTGGSVSTLTIQRTQQEDSAVYLCASSLLAGGDRLPGELFFGEGSRLTVL.

A note on this clone: Distinct nucleotide sequences in the sample also encode this CDR3. This rearrangement joins TRBV12-3 or TRBV12-4 to TRBJ1-2; no clear D. The V end was cut by 6 bases, the J end by 5 bases, with 7 bases between. The CDR3 covers 11 residues. This CDR3 reads CASSRGYGYTF. The CDR3 coding sequence is TGTGCCAGCAGCCGCGGGTATGGCTACACCTTC.

The CDR3 DNA follows: TGTGCCAGCAGTGACTCGCGGGAGACAGATACGCAGTATTTT. It specifies CASSDSRETDTQYF. The V gene is TRBV6-4, the J gene TRBJ2-3, with 7 bases aligning to TRBD2. The CDR3 consists of 14 residues. J lost 3 bases, V lost 0 bases, and 0 bases had no gene match. Germline CDR1 MRHNA, CDR2 SNTAGT.

This chain uses TRBV4-1 with TRBJ2-5, with 10 bases fitting TRBD1. The CDR3 contains 17 residues. Germline V gene sequence: CDR1 MGHRA, CDR2 YSYEKL. J lost 5 bases, V lost 0 bases, and 9 bases had no gene match. The CDR3 nucleotides are TGCGCCAGCAGCCAAGATTCTAGGACAGGGGGTGGGGAGACCCAGTACTTC. This translates into CASSQDSRTGGGETQYF.

The chain recombines TRBV27 with TRBJ2-7, with TRBD1 matching over 8 bases. Unmatched junction bases numbered 18, after V lost 10 bases and J lost 1 base. Germline values: CDR1 MNHEY, CDR2 SMNVEV (reference sequence). The CDR3 runs to 17 residues. The DNA for the CDR3 is TGTGCCACCACCCAATTCTCCGGACAGGGCCGTTCCTACGAGCAGTACTTC. Encoded protein: CATTQFSGQGRSYEQYF.

The rearrangement links TRBV14 to TRBJ2-3; 7 positions agree with TRBD2. The CDR3 length is 16 residues. Germline V gene data show CDR1 as SGHDN and CDR2 as FVKESK. The junction had 5 bases not matched to a gene; V was cut back by 2 bases and J by 0 bases. This CDR3 is CASSQLAVASTDTQYF. The CDR3 DNA follows: TGTGCCAGCAGCCAACTAGCGGTTGCTAGCACAGATACGCAGTATTTT. Drawing the rest from reference TRBV14 and TRBJ2-3, the complete variable domain is EAGVTQFPSHSVIEKGQTVTLRCDPISGHDNLYWYRRVMGKEIKFLLHFVKESKQDESGMPNNRFLAERTGGTYSTLKVQPAELEDSGVYFCASSQLAVASTDTQYFGPGTRLTVL.

The chain has TRBV7-2 and TRBJ1-6; D may be TRBD1 (5 bases). Germline loops: CDR1 SGHTA, CDR2 FQGNSA. The CDR3 runs 16 residues. V was clipped by 4 bases and J by 4 bases, with 14 bases between them. This CDR3 is CASSSRARGYNSPLHF. CDR3 nucleotides: TGTGCCAGCAGCTCCCGCGCACGGGGGTATAATTCACCCCTCCACTTT.

The chain employs TRBV18 and TRBJ2-2; TRBD1 might be the D (6 bases). V was cut by 6 bases and J by 1 base, with 12 bases left in between. This CDR3 comprises 15 residues. The germline V gene has CDR1 KGHSH and CDR2 LQKENI. In DNA, the CDR3 is TGTGCCAGCTCCCCAAGGGGACAGAACACCGGGGAGCTGTTTTTT. Translation: CASSPRGQNTGELFF. Combining the CDR3 with reference TRBV18 and TRBJ2-2 gives the whole variable domain NAGVMQNPRHLVRRRGQEARLRCSPMKGHSHVYWYRQLPEEGLKFMVYLQKENIIDESGMPKERFSAEFPKEGPSILRIQQVVRGDSAAYFCASSPRGQNTGELFFGEGSRLTVL.

The J gene is TRBJ1-2, the V gene TRBV4-2, with D uncertain. Germline-derived CDR1 and CDR2 are LGHNA and YNFKEQ. CDR3 size: 13 residues. Trimming removed 1 base from V and 4 bases from J, with 7 bases in between. In DNA, the CDR3 is TGTGCCAGCAGCCAAGGGGCAGCCTATGGCTACACCTTC. This encodes CASSQGAAYGYTF.

This chain joins TRBV7-6 and TRBJ2-1, with D possibly TRBD1 on 5 matching bases. The CDR3 spans 16 residues. The ends were cut back, 5 bases at V and 1 base at J, with 15 bases in the middle. Germline CDR1 reads SGHVS; CDR2 reads FNYEAQ. The CDR3 region is CASSPLLGESYNEQFF. The CDR3 bases are TGTGCCAGCAGCCCCTTGCTAGGGGAATCCTACAATGAGCAGTTCTTC. Supplemented by reference TRBV7-6 and TRBJ2-1, the full variable domain reads GAGVSQSPRYKVTKRGQDVALRCDPISGHVSLYWYRQALGQGPEFLTYFNYEAQQDKSGLPNDRFSAERPEGSISTLTIQRTEQRDSAMYRCASSPLLGESYNEQFFGPGTRLTVL.

This clone came up once. The chain joins TRBV19 to TRBJ1-1; 7 bases are a match to TRBD1. V shed 5 bases, J shed 8 bases, and the junction held 5 bases outside the gene matches. The CDR3 has 12 amino acids. Looked up from germline, CDR1 is LNHDA and CDR2 is SQIVND (reference sequence). The CDR3 nucleotides are TGTGCCAGTAGTTCCTCGGACAGGGAAGCTTTCTTT. Translation: CASSSSDREAFF. Using reference TRBV19 and TRBJ1-1 for the parts outside the CDR3, the full variable domain is DGGITQSPKYLFRKEGQNVTLSCEQNLNHDAMYWYRQDPGQGLRLIYYSQIVNDFQKGDIAEGYSVSREKKESFPLTVTSAQKNPTAFYLCASSSSDREAFFGQGTRLTVV.

This chain connects TRBV7-9 to TRBJ2-1; D is uncertain. Trimming pared 1 base from V and 6 bases from J, leaving 13 bases between. CDR1 and CDR2 from the germline V gene are SEHNR and FQNEAQ (reference sequence). CDR3 length: 15 amino acids. Here the CDR3 DNA reads TGTGCCAGCAGCTTAGGGGTCGCGGTGAGCAATGAGCAGTTCTTC. It specifies CASSLGVAVSNEQFF.

This chain uses TRBV29-1 with TRBJ2-7; 8 bases match TRBD1. Germline lookup yields CDR1 SQVTM and CDR2 ANQGSEA. This CDR3 has 14 residues. Trimming took 0 bases from V and 2 from J; bases not matched to a gene: 3. Here the CDR3 DNA reads TGCAGCGTTGAAGATAGGACAGGGACCTACGAGCAGTACTTC. Its protein product is CSVEDRTGTYEQYF.

The V gene is TRBV25-1, the J gene TRBJ2-1; 7 bases line up with TRBD1. The trim removed 4 bases at V and 5 bases at J, leaving 5 bases unmatched. The CDR3 runs 14 residues. Germline CDR1 is MGHDK and CDR2 is SYGVNS. CDR3 protein: CASSGDRLNNEQFF. For the CDR3, the DNA is TGTGCCAGCAGTGGGGACAGACTGAACAATGAGCAGTTCTTC.

This clone has a single count. V usage is TRBV5-8 and J usage is TRBJ2-7, with 13 bases lining up with TRBD2. CDR3 length equals 16 residues. V lost 3 bases to trimming and J lost 5 bases; unmatched junction nucleotides: 8. Germline loops: CDR1 SGHTS, CDR2 YDEGEE. The CDR3 sequence: CASSSQNGLAGDEQYF. CDR3 DNA: TGTGCCAGCAGCTCCCAAAACGGACTAGCGGGAGACGAGCAGTACTTC.

The CDR3 nucleotides are TGTGCCAGCAGTGAATTAGGGGGTCACTATGAAAAACTGTTTTTT. It specifies CASSELGGHYEKLFF. J is TRBJ1-4 and V is TRBV25-1; TRBD1 is a possible D gene (6 bases). V was trimmed by 1 base and J by 6 bases, leaving 12 bases between them. CDR1 is MGHDK and CDR2 is SYGVNS in the germline V gene. The CDR3 extends over 15 amino acids.

The gene calls are TRBV19 and TRBJ2-1; a weak D match, TRBD1 (5 bases). The CDR3 consists of 13 residues. Germline CDR1 and CDR2: LNHDA and SQIVND (reference sequence). Trimming took 5 bases from V and 5 from J, leaving 10 bases between them. The CDR3 region has the DNA TGTGCCAGTAGTTTGTCAGGGAACAATGAGCAGTTCTTC. Translation: CASSLSGNNEQFF. The full variable domain, rest sourced from reference TRBV19 and TRBJ2-1, is DGGITQSPKYLFRKEGQNVTLSCEQNLNHDAMYWYRQDPGQGLRLIYYSQIVNDFQKGDIAEGYSVSREKKESFPLTVTSAQKNPTAFYLCASSLSGNNEQFFGPGTRLTVL.

The genes are TRBV14 and TRBJ2-1; TRBD2 aligns across 14 bases. Losses at the gene ends were 5 bases for V and 8 bases for J; bases not matched to a gene: 8. The CDR3 has 16 amino acids. CDR1 is SGHDN and CDR2 is FVKESK in the germline V gene. The CDR3: CASSSRTSGRSDEQFF. The CDR3 bases are TGTGCCAGCAGCTCCCGGACTAGCGGGAGGTCGGATGAGCAGTTCTTC.